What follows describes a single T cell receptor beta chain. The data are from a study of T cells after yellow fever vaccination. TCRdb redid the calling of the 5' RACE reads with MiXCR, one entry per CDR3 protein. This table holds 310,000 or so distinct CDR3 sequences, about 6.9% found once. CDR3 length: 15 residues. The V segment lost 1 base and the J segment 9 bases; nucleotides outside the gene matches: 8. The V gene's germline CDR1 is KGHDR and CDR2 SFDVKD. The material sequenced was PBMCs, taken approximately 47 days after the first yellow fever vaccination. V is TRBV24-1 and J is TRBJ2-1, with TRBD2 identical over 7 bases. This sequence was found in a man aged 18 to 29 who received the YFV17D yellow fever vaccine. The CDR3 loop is CATSDLKTSSGEQFF. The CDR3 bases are TGTGCCACCAGTGATTTAAAGACTAGCAGTGGTGAGCAGTTCTTC.